This T cell receptor beta chain was sequenced during a study of T cells after yellow fever vaccination. Study as a whole: Preparing low-cell-number fractions relied on SMART-Seq v4 Ultra Low Input.

MiXCR, applied by TCRdb to the 5' RACE reads, yields one record per CDR3 protein. The sample consists of around 180,000 distinct CDR3 sequences, roughly 6.2% of them appearing once. Whole-study findings and limits: CD4 and CD8 compartments shared a small share of clonotypes.

Comment on this clonotype: Its matching antigen is unknown.

The CDR3 has 22 residues. The germline V gene has CDR1 SGDLS and CDR2 YYNGEE. Trimming took 0 bases from V and 0 from J; bases not matched to a gene: 21. The sequence was obtained from a man between 18 and 29 years old who received the YFV17D yellow fever vaccine. Sequences were derived from CD4+ T cells sorted from PBMCs, sampled on the day of the first yellow fever vaccination. This chain links TRBV9 with TRBJ2-3, with TRBD1 identical over 8 bases. CDR3 DNA sequence: TGTGCCAGCAGCGTAGATATAGGTGGCAGGGGGCCGAAGGGACGCAGCACAGATACGCAGTATTTT. Amino acids: CASSVDIGGRGPKGRSTDTQYF. Based on the CDR3 plus reference TRBV9 and TRBJ2-3, the full variable domain is DSGVTQTPKHLITATGQRVTLRCSPRSGDLSVYWYQQSLDQGLQFLIQYYNGEERAKGNILERFSAQQFPDLHSELNLSSLELGDSALYFCASSVDIGGRGPKGRSTDTQYFGPGTRLTVL.